These 24 T cell receptor beta chains were sequenced from one sample in a study of shared clonotypes between healthy human individuals. Terminally differentiated effector memory CD45RA+ cells were left out of the naive CD8 fraction, which was CD45RO-negative and positively selected for CCR7. Libraries were prepared by immunoSEQ multiplex PCR; TCRdb keeps only in-frame clonotypes and omits some of them. The repertoire holds around 1,900,000 clones, just under 95% seen once, with more than 1.5% in the top ten. Sample: naive CD8+ T cells from PBMCs. The receptors stem from a man between 18 and 35 years old in good health. Some clones in this sample may be carry-over from other donors' samples.

CDR3 DNA: TGTGCCAGCAGCCCCCGGGCAGGGGCGTTCTACGAGCAGTACTTC. This sequence encodes CASSPRAGAFYEQYF. This chain uses TRBV7-2 with TRBJ2-7; TRBD1 is a possible D gene (6 bases). The CDR3 loop spans 15 amino acids. From germline, CDR1 is SGHTA and CDR2 FQGNSA. V lost 5 bases, J lost 3 bases, and 17 bases lay in between.

The chain is built from TRBV4-3 and TRBJ2-3, with D perhaps matching TRBD2 (5 bases). CDR1 is LGHNA, CDR2 YSLEER, per germline. CDR3 length: 18 residues. Trimming took 0 bases from V and 4 from J, leaving 20 bases between them. CDR3 sequence reads: CASSQDGRGSLPADTQYF. As DNA, the CDR3 is TGCGCCAGCAGCCAAGATGGTCGAGGGTCTCTACCCGCAGATACGCAGTATTTT.

The rearrangement uses TRBV6-5 and TRBJ1-1; TRBD1 agrees at 9 bases. The CDR3 runs 16 residues. Germline CDR1 MNHEY, CDR2 SVGAGI. With 0 bases clipped from V and 6 bases from J, the junction kept 8 bases outside the gene matches. CDR3 residues: CASSYSITGGWAEAFF. CDR3 coding DNA: TGTGCCAGCAGTTACTCGATAACAGGGGGCTGGGCTGAAGCTTTCTTT.

V and J are TRBV6-1 and TRBJ2-7, with 8 bases aligning to TRBD1. Germline values: CDR1 MNHNS, CDR2 SASEGT. The length of the CDR3 is 15 residues. V shed 6 bases, J shed 2 bases, and the junction held 9 bases outside the gene matches. The CDR3 loop reads CASSLKGQAAYEQYF. In nucleotides, the CDR3 is TGTGCCAGCAGCCTAAAGGGACAGGCGGCCTACGAGCAGTACTTC.

The CDR3 DNA reads as TGTGCCAGCAGTCCAAAGACAGGGAGGGGCTCCTACGAGCAGTACTTC. This translates into CASSPKTGRGSYEQYF. The chain uses TRBV27 and TRBJ2-7; D possibly uses TRBD1 or TRBD2 (7 bases each). V lost 5 bases, J lost 0 bases, and 17 bases lay in between. The V gene's germline CDR1 is MNHEY and CDR2 SMNVEV (reference sequence). The length of the CDR3 is 16 residues.

The rearrangement links TRBV4-3 to TRBJ2-6; D is uncertain. The CDR3 contains 15 residues. CDR1 LGHNA and CDR2 YSLEER come from the germline V gene. V was clipped by 0 bases and J by 2 bases, with 5 bases between them. The CDR3 region has the DNA TGCGCCAGCAGCCAAGAGGGGACTGGGGCCAACGTCCTGACTTTC. Protein product: CASSQEGTGANVLTF.

This clone was found a few times. The rearrangement uses TRBV11-2 and TRBJ1-1, with 7 bases lining up with TRBD1. This CDR3 has 16 residues. Trimming cost V 3 bases and J 3 bases; bases outside gene matches: 10. CDR1 and CDR2 (germline): SGHAT, FQNNGV. The CDR3: CASSLTKEGADTEAFF. The CDR3 DNA is TGTGCCAGCAGCTTGACGAAAGAGGGGGCCGACACTGAAGCTTTCTTT.

This rearrangement joins TRBV5-8 to TRBJ2-7; 15 positions match TRBD2. CDR1 is SGHTS and CDR2 is YDEGEE in the germline V gene. The CDR3 runs to 20 residues. The V gene end was trimmed by 0 bases and the J gene end by 0 bases; junction bases not matched to a gene: 10. The CDR3 nucleotides are TGTGCCAGCAGCTTGGTCCTTACCGGGACTAGCGGGAGGCTCTCCTACGAGCAGTACTTC. It yields the protein CASSLVLTGTSGRLSYEQYF.

V usage is TRBV6-5 and J usage is TRBJ2-3; no definite D call. This CDR3 spans 13 amino acids. Germline values: CDR1 MNHEY, CDR2 SVGAGI. Trimming stripped 7 bases from V and 1 base from J, with 9 bases between. CDR3: CASIGSGTDTQYF. The CDR3 region has the DNA TGTGCCAGCATAGGGTCAGGCACAGATACGCAGTATTTT.

The chain is built from TRBV7-3 and TRBJ2-1, with TRBD2 identical over 7 bases. CDR1 and CDR2 (germline): SGHTA, FQGTGA. This CDR3 is 15 amino acids long. V lost 2 bases and J lost 8; bases outside the gene matches: 9. The CDR3 DNA follows: TGTGCCAGCAGCTTATGGGGGGGTCTGCGAGATGAGCAGTTCTTC. It yields the protein CASSLWGGLRDEQFF.

The J gene is TRBJ2-7, the V gene TRBV7-9; 11 nucleotides agree with TRBD2. CDR3 length: 17 residues. With 1 base clipped from V and 3 bases from J, the junction kept 8 bases outside the gene matches. Germline V lookup: CDR1 SEHNR, CDR2 FQNEAQ (reference sequence). The CDR3: CASSLVTGTSGIYEQYF. The CDR3 DNA sequence: TGTGCCAGCAGCTTAGTAACCGGGACTAGCGGAATCTACGAGCAGTACTTC.

The count of this clone is one. The chain's CDR3 is CASSLGTLADTQYF. The CDR3 nucleotides are TGTGCCAGCAGCTTGGGTACACTAGCAGATACGCAGTATTTT. The chain joins TRBV5-6 to TRBJ2-3; D possibly corresponds to TRBD2 (5 bases). The CDR3 runs 14 residues. The germline V and J ends were trimmed by 0 bases and 4 bases, with 9 bases remaining between them. Germline V gene lookup returns CDR1 SGHDT and CDR2 YYEEEE.

To note about this clone: This CDR3 is also generated by other DNA sequences in the sample. J is TRBJ1-3 and V is TRBV11-2; no definite D call. Germline loops: CDR1 SGHAT, CDR2 FQNNGV. The CDR3 consists of 15 residues. Trimming removed 1 base from V and 0 bases from J, with 7 bases in between. CDR3 nucleotides: TGTGCCAGCAGCTTAGGCCGAAGCTCTGGAAACACCATATATTTT. Residues: CASSLGRSSGNTIYF.

In its sample, this clone was seen once. The chain employs TRBV9 and TRBJ1-5; 7 nucleotides match TRBD1. Germline lookup yields CDR1 SGDLS and CDR2 YYNGEE. Trimming cost V 2 bases and J 4 bases; bases outside gene matches: 6. The CDR3 runs to 15 residues. DNA of the CDR3: TGTGCCAGCAGCGTGGAGGGACAGCCGAATCAGCCCCAGCATTTT. As protein: CASSVEGQPNQPQHF.

The CDR3 sequence: CASSPGIAYEQYF. As DNA, the CDR3 is TGTGCCAGCAGTCCAGGGATTGCCTACGAGCAGTACTTC. This sequence joins TRBV9 and TRBJ2-7; maybe TRBD1 (5 bases). Germline V gene data show CDR1 as SGDLS and CDR2 as YYNGEE. Trimming took 5 bases from V and 2 from J, leaving 11 bases between them. The CDR3 extends over 13 amino acids.

The chain uses TRBV9 and TRBJ2-1, with 13 bases identical to TRBD2. V lost 2 bases to trimming and J lost 0 bases; unmatched junction nucleotides: 5. Germline lookup yields CDR1 SGDLS and CDR2 YYNGEE. The CDR3 is 18 residues long. This CDR3 is CASSVTGTSGISYNEQFF. CDR3 DNA sequence: TGTGCCAGCAGCGTTACCGGGACTAGCGGGATCTCCTACAATGAGCAGTTCTTC.

About this clone itself: The sample contains more than one DNA sequence encoding this CDR3. This sequence joins TRBV7-9 and TRBJ2-2; D is unresolved. The germline V and J ends were trimmed by 6 bases and 6 bases, with 8 bases remaining between them. Germline V gene data show CDR1 as SEHNR and CDR2 as FQNEAQ (reference sequence). CDR3 length: 12 amino acids. In DNA form, the CDR3 reads TGTGCCAGCAGTCCCTCCCCCGGGGAGCTGTTTTTT. It yields the protein CASSPSPGELFF.

This clone showed up just once. V and J are TRBV10-3 and TRBJ2-7; the D gene is possibly TRBD1 (8 bases). The CDR3 consists of 16 residues. V dropped 0 bases and J dropped 4 bases, with 16 bases sitting between them. Germline V CDR1 and CDR2: ENHRY, SYGVKD. CDR3 DNA sequence: TGTGCCATCAGTGAGTCCGGACAGGGAGGGAAATACGAGCAGTACTTC. This codes for CAISESGQGGKYEQYF.

The V call is TRBV5-1, the J call TRBJ1-5; 9 bases are shared with TRBD1. Losses at the gene ends were 4 bases for V and 3 bases for J; bases not matched to a gene: 8. Germline V lookup: CDR1 SGHRS, CDR2 YFSETQ. CDR3 length equals 16 residues. CDR3 region: CASSLTGQGTNQPQHF. The CDR3 DNA reads as TGCGCCAGCAGCCTCACCGGACAGGGGACCAATCAGCCCCAGCATTTT. Full variable domain (rest looked up from reference TRBV5-1 and TRBJ1-5): KAGVTQTPRYLIKTRGQQVTLSCSPISGHRSVSWYQQTPGQGLQFLFEYFSETQRNKGNFPGRFSGRQFSNSRSEMNVSTLELGDSALYLCASSLTGQGTNQPQHFGDGTRLSIL.

The genes are TRBV28 and TRBJ2-7; no clear D. There are 13 residues in the CDR3. CDR1 and CDR2 from the germline V gene are MDHEN and SYDVKM. The V and J ends lost 10 bases and 5 bases respectively, with 18 bases between them. Here the CDR3 DNA reads TGTGCCACGACCAAGGTTAGGTCGAACGAGCAGTACTTC. Encoded protein: CATTKVRSNEQYF. The entire variable domain, with the rest obtained from reference TRBV28 and TRBJ2-7, is as follows: DVKVTQSSRYLVKRTGEKVFLECVQDMDHENMFWYRQDPGLGLRLIYFSYDVKMKEKGDIPEGYSVSREKKERFSLILESASTNQTSMYLCATTKVRSNEQYFGPGTRLTVT.

The chain joins TRBV25-1 to TRBJ2-3, with 13 bases matching TRBD2. The CDR3 contains 17 residues. With 5 bases clipped from V and 6 bases from J, the junction kept 11 bases outside the gene matches. Looked up from germline, CDR1 is MGHDK and CDR2 is SYGVNS. The CDR3: CASSPPGLAGKGDTQYF. In DNA form, the CDR3 reads TGTGCCAGCAGTCCCCCGGGACTAGCGGGAAAAGGGGATACGCAGTATTTT.

V gene TRBV27 combines with J gene TRBJ2-6; D is uncertain. Trimming pared 6 bases from V and 0 bases from J, leaving 6 bases between. The CDR3 totals 14 residues. Germline V gene sequence: CDR1 MNHEY, CDR2 SMNVEV (reference sequence). CDR3 DNA sequence: TGTGCCAGCAGCCGAGGCTCTGGGGCCAACGTCCTGACTTTC. Translation gives CASSRGSGANVLTF.

This rearrangement joins TRBV6-1 to TRBJ2-7; TRBD2 matches at 11 bases. Germline V gene lookup returns CDR1 MNHNS and CDR2 SASEGT. This CDR3 comprises 14 residues. V lost 7 bases, J lost 4 bases, and 6 bases stayed unmatched. CDR3 sequence (DNA): TGTGCCAGCAACCCCCTAGCGGGGGGATACGAGCAGTACTTC. Encoded protein: CASNPLAGGYEQYF.

This chain connects TRBV13 to TRBJ2-7, with 9 positions matching TRBD1. V trimming: 9 bases; J trimming: 3 bases; junction bases outside the gene matches: 9. This CDR3 contains 14 residues. Per germline, CDR1 PRHDT and CDR2 FYEKMQ (reference sequence). The CDR3 sequence is CARTNRGPDYEQYF. Written as DNA, the CDR3 is TGTGCCAGGACGAACAGGGGGCCAGACTACGAGCAGTACTTC.